This TCR beta chain emerged from a study of blood T cell repertoires in COVID-19. Study-wide context: Donors of Cohort 3 who recovered were those that had two negative PCRs, clearance, or symptom resolution.

Germline V gene sequence: CDR1 SEHNR, CDR2 FQNEAQ (reference sequence). Losses at the gene ends were 1 base for V and 0 bases for J; bases not matched to a gene: 9. There are 18 residues in the CDR3. Authors' data handling: Researchers report that nucleated cell counts were estimated from reference gene primer amplification. Profiling relied on immunoSEQ multiplex PCR, and the TCRdb table lists in-frame clones only, not all of them. That table gives V, J and clone size, and the DNA gave D and trimming. The sample records roughly 210,000 clones, about nine tenths being singletons. Participants were aged about 18 to 100 years from around 25 US areas.

This TCR was recovered from a man aged 25 to 45 in a cohort exposed to, infected with or recovered from COVID-19 (not recorded which). V is TRBV7-9 and J is TRBJ2-1; 7 bases align to TRBD2. Sequencing was performed on PBMCs or T cells enriched from blood (not recorded which). CDR3 coding DNA: TGTGCCAGCAGCTTAGTGGGCGCTAGCGGCAGCTCCTACAATGAGCAGTTCTTC. This sequence encodes CASSLVGASGSSYNEQFF. The whole variable domain, remainder taken from reference TRBV7-9 and TRBJ2-1, is DTGVSQNPRHKITKRGQNVTFRCDPISEHNRLYWYRQTLGQGPEFLTYFQNEAQLEKSRLLSDRFSAERPKGSFSTLEIQRTEQGDSAMYLCASSLVGASGSSYNEQFFGPGTRLTVL.